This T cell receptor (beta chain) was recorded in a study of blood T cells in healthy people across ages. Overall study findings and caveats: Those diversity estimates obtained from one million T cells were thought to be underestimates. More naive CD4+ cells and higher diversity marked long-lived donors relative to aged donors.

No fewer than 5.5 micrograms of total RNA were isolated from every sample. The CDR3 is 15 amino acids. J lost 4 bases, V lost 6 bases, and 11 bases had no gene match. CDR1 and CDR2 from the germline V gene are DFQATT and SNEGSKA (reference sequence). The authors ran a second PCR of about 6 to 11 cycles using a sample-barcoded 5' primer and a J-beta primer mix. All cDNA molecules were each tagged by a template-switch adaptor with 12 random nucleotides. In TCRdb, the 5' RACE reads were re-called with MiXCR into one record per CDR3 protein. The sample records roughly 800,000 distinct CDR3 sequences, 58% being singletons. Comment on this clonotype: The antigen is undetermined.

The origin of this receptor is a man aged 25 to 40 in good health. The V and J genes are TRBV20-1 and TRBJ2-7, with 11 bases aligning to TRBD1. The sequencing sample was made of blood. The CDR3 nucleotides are TGCAGTGCGAACGTCCCGGGACAGGGGGAGTACGAGCAGTACTTC. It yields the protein CSANVPGQGEYEQYF.